Shown below are 22 T cell receptor beta chains from a single sample sequenced in a study of T cell repertoires in cytomegalovirus infection. In TCRdb, the reads were re-called with MiXCR into one record per CDR3 protein. The sample lists approximately 730,000 distinct CDR3 sequences; about 28% were seen once. Their antigen targets remain unknown. The sequencing used cultured CD8+ T cells from PBMCs, collected from culture after CMV antigen stimulation. These receptors all come from a human donor in good health (CMV status not recorded). Some clones in this sample may be carry-over from other donors' samples.

This CDR3 is CASSLLAGGLEFF. In DNA, the CDR3 is TGTGCCAGCAGTTTACTAGCGGGGGGGCTTGAGTTCTTC. V is TRBV12-3 or TRBV12-4 and J is TRBJ2-1, with 12 bases aligning to TRBD2. CDR3 length equals 13 residues. V was clipped by 2 bases and J by 14 bases; unmatched bases: 4.

This chain connects TRBV14 to TRBJ2-1; D is perhaps TRBD2 (6 bases). Trimming took off 3 bases at V and 4 bases at J, with 13 bases between the two ends. CDR1 and CDR2 from the germline V gene are SGHDN and FVKESK. The CDR3 length is 15 residues. CDR3 nucleotides: TGTGCCAGCAGCCAGCGGGGAGGACCGTACAATGAGCAGTTCTTC. Its protein product is CASSQRGGPYNEQFF. The whole variable domain, remainder taken from reference TRBV14 and TRBJ2-1, is EAGVTQFPSHSVIEKGQTVTLRCDPISGHDNLYWYRRVMGKEIKFLLHFVKESKQDESGMPNNRFLAERTGGTYSTLKVQPAELEDSGVYFCASSQRGGPYNEQFFGPGTRLTVL.

This rearrangement joins TRBV12-3 or TRBV12-4 to TRBJ2-3; 12 bases fit TRBD2. This CDR3 is built from 18 residues. J was trimmed by 0 bases and V by 8 bases; bases with no gene match: 12. The CDR3 sequence: CASAGLAGNTFSTDTQYF. CDR3 sequence (DNA): TGTGCCAGCGCCGGACTAGCGGGGAACACTTTTAGCACAGATACGCAGTATTTT.

The rearrangement joins TRBV13 to TRBJ1-2; D remains ambiguous. V was shortened by 5 bases and J by 4 bases, with 17 bases between the two germline ends. The CDR3 is 15 residues long. Germline V gene sequence: CDR1 PRHDT, CDR2 FYEKMQ (reference sequence). The CDR3 DNA sequence: TGTGCCAGCAGCGGGGAAATGGGCCCTGGCTATGGCTACACCTTC. Protein product: CASSGEMGPGYGYTF.

The chain couples TRBV6-5 to TRBJ1-1; 7 bases are a match to TRBD1. CDR1 and CDR2 from the germline V gene are MNHEY and SVGAGI. The CDR3 length is 13 residues. With 7 bases clipped from V and 7 bases from J, the junction kept 9 bases outside the gene matches. CDR3 sequence: CASTQGQFSEAFF. DNA for the CDR3: TGTGCCAGCACACAGGGGCAGTTTAGTGAAGCTTTCTTT.

This clonotype was detected only a few times. This sequence joins TRBV5-5 and TRBJ2-5; either TRBD1 or TRBD2 may supply D (6 bases each). Germline V gene data show CDR1 as SGHKS and CDR2 as YYEKEE (reference sequence). Between the trimmed V and J ends, which lost 0 bases and 5 bases, there was a span of 11 bases. The CDR3 spans 14 residues. CDR3 nucleotide sequence: TGTGCCAGCAGCTTGGTCGGGGGCCTGGAGACCCAGTACTTC. This sequence encodes CASSLVGGLETQYF.

The V gene is TRBV20-1, the J gene TRBJ2-1, with D maybe TRBD2 (6 bases). There are 16 residues in the CDR3. Germline CDR1 reads DFQATT; CDR2 reads SNEGSKA (reference sequence). Trimming pared 0 bases from V and 0 bases from J, leaving 12 bases between. This CDR3 reads CSARDKAGNSYNEQFF. Written as DNA, the CDR3 is TGCAGTGCTAGAGATAAGGCGGGGAACTCCTACAATGAGCAGTTCTTC.

Here the CDR3 DNA reads TGTGCCAGCAGCTCCACCGGGACTCAACCCTACAATGAGCAGTTCTTC. This sequence encodes CASSSTGTQPYNEQFF. This chain joins TRBV7-9 and TRBJ2-1; maybe TRBD2 (6 bases). The CDR3 is 16 residues long. CDR1 and CDR2 from the germline V gene are SEHNR and FQNEAQ (reference sequence). The V end was cut by 4 bases, the J end by 2 bases, with 15 bases between.

J is TRBJ2-5 and V is TRBV7-6; 10 nucleotides align to TRBD1. The V segment lost 1 base and the J segment 5 bases; nucleotides outside the gene matches: 22. Germline V gives CDR1 SGHVS, CDR2 FNYEAQ. CDR3 length: 21 residues. CDR3 loop: CASSLDSQDRGSSSTLETQYF. As DNA, the CDR3 is TGTGCCAGCAGCTTAGACTCCCAGGACAGGGGGAGTTCGAGCACCCTGGAGACCCAGTACTTC.

The V gene is TRBV28, the J gene TRBJ2-1; D possibly corresponds to TRBD1 (5 bases). CDR3 length: 16 residues. V shed 6 bases and J shed 5 bases, with 20 bases lying between them. The germline V gene encodes CDR1 MDHEN and CDR2 SYDVKM. The CDR3 here is CASSSLLRQTDNEQFF. CDR3 coding DNA: TGTGCCAGCAGCTCCCTCCTCCGCCAGACAGACAATGAGCAGTTCTTC.

On this clonotype: This may be a read error: a much more frequent sequence differs by one nucleotide. The rearrangement uses TRBV7-2 and TRBJ2-5; D is unclear. The V end was cut by 7 bases, the J end by 6 bases, with 9 bases between. The germline V gene has CDR1 SGHTA and CDR2 FQGNSA. The CDR3 extends over 11 amino acids. The CDR3 is CASNSSKTQYF. For the CDR3, the DNA is TGTGCCAGCAACTCCAGCAAGACCCAGTACTTC. The variable domain in full, completed from reference TRBV7-2 and TRBJ2-5, reads GAGVSQSPSNKVTEKGKDVELRCDPISGHTALYWYRQSLGQGLEFLIYFQGNSAPDKSGLPSDRFSAERTGGSVSTLTIQRTQQEDSAVYLCASNSSKTQYFGPGTRLLVL.

The chain recombines TRBV28 with TRBJ2-3; 9 nucleotides line up with TRBD1. The CDR3 covers 15 residues. The ends lost 6 bases at V and 3 bases at J; junction bases unmatched: 7. Germline lookup yields CDR1 MDHEN and CDR2 SYDVKM. In DNA form, the CDR3 reads TGTGCCAGCAGGGATAGGGACAGGGATACAGATACGCAGTATTTT. It specifies CASRDRDRDTDTQYF.

The CDR3 sequence is CASTPLKWGGDEAFF. In DNA, the CDR3 is TGTGCCAGCACCCCGCTCAAGTGGGGGGGCGATGAAGCTTTCTTT. J is TRBJ1-1 and V is TRBV28, with TRBD1 as a possible D gene (6 bases). The CDR3 contains 15 residues. Trimming took 7 bases from V and 7 from J, leaving 22 bases between them. CDR1 MDHEN and CDR2 SYDVKM come from the germline V gene.

In this sample, this clonotype turned up many times. The chain uses TRBV12-3 or TRBV12-4 and TRBJ1-5; maybe TRBD1 (5 bases). The CDR3 is made up of 14 amino acids. The V gene lost 4 bases and the J gene lost 0 bases, with 7 bases spanning the gap. The CDR3 sequence: CASSWGYSNQPQHF. In DNA, the CDR3 is TGTGCCAGCAGTTGGGGGTATAGCAATCAGCCCCAGCATTTT.

To note about this clonotype: The missing conserved phenylalanine or tryptophan at the end of this CDR3 makes a read error likely. Because the CDR3's place on the DNA is in doubt, the DNA is left out and the CDR3 is given as listed by TCRdb. The rearrangement joins TRBV6-5 to TRBJ1-1; TRBD1, the D gene given by the table, was not confirmed from the DNA. Per the germline V gene, CDR1 is MNHEY and CDR2 is SVGAGI. The CDR3 is 13 residues long, counting both termini. The CDR3 protein is CASSYRTGRGLMM.

There are a few counts of this clonotype. The chain is built from TRBV5-4 and TRBJ2-5, with D perhaps TRBD2 (6 bases). The germline CDR1 and CDR2 sequences are SGHNT and YYREEE (reference sequence). This CDR3 region has 13 residues. Trimming cost V 5 bases and J 2 bases, with 10 bases left between them. The CDR3 coding sequence is TGTGCCAGCAGGTCGGACTATCAAGAGACCCAGTACTTC. Its translation is CASRSDYQETQYF.

The table lists this clonotype with a few counts. V usage is TRBV28 and J usage is TRBJ1-5; no firm D call. Trimming stripped 3 bases from V and 3 bases from J, with 15 bases between. In germline, CDR1 is MDHEN, CDR2 SYDVKM. This CDR3 has 16 residues. DNA for the CDR3: TGTGCCAGCAGTTTGTATCGTCAGGTCACCAATCAGCCCCAGCATTTT. This sequence encodes CASSLYRQVTNQPQHF.

The chain links TRBV27 to TRBJ1-5, with D unclear. Trimming removed 0 bases from V and 7 bases from J, with 13 bases in between. This CDR3 contains 15 residues. Looked up from germline, CDR1 is MNHEY and CDR2 is SMNVEV (reference sequence). CDR3 sequence: CASSLSRRGGQPQHF. CDR3 in DNA: TGTGCCAGCAGTTTATCTCGGCGGGGAGGACAGCCCCAGCATTTT.

This clonotype was detected only a few times. The CDR3 spells CASSNSGADTDTQYF. The CDR3 bases are TGTGCCAGCAGCAACTCCGGGGCAGACACAGATACGCAGTATTTT. The rearrangement joins TRBV7-9 to TRBJ2-3; D is tentatively TRBD1 or TRBD2 (5 bases each). V was trimmed by 5 bases and J by 2 bases, leaving 14 bases between them. Germline-derived CDR1 and CDR2 are SEHNR and FQNEAQ (reference sequence). The CDR3 is 15 residues long.

CDR3: CASSSRGAAKNIQYF. In DNA form, the CDR3 reads TGTGCCAGCTCATCCAGGGGGGCCGCCAAAAACATTCAGTACTTC. The J gene is TRBJ2-4, the V gene TRBV18; D may be TRBD1 (7 bases). The V and J ends lost 5 bases and 1 base respectively, with 12 bases between them. This CDR3 has 15 residues. The germline V gene has CDR1 KGHSH and CDR2 LQKENI.

This clonotype showed up just a few times. The genes are TRBV14 and TRBJ1-5; D gene unclear. Germline values: CDR1 SGHDN, CDR2 FVKESK. V lost 1 base to trimming and J lost 1 base, with 14 bases between them. The CDR3 has 17 residues. The CDR3, as DNA: TGTGCCAGCAGCCAAGGAGGAGAGGGCGGAAGCAATCAGCCCCAGCATTTT. This translates into CASSQGGEGGSNQPQHF.

V is TRBV2 and J is TRBJ2-1; D might be TRBD1 or TRBD2, each matching 5 bases. CDR1 and CDR2 from the germline V gene are SNHLY and FYNNEI. The CDR3 extends over 15 amino acids. V lost 3 bases, J lost 4 bases, and 13 bases lay in between. CDR3 loop: CASSEADGAYNEQFF. The CDR3 DNA is TGTGCCAGCAGTGAGGCAGACGGGGCTTACAATGAGCAGTTCTTC.